The 14 T cell receptor beta chains below come from one sample, sequenced in a study of blood T cell repertoires in COVID-19. Clones were sequenced by immunoSEQ multiplex PCR, and TCRdb holds only the in-frame ones, with some missing. The repertoire has 200,000 to 300,000 clones, 86% of them found once; the top ten carry under 3%. Source material: PBMCs or T cells enriched from blood (not recorded which). The receptors were gathered from a woman aged 18-29 years who had recovered from COVID-19.

This sequence joins TRBV28 and TRBJ2-5; 7 nucleotides line up with TRBD2. This CDR3 contains 17 residues. The germline V gene has CDR1 MDHEN and CDR2 SYDVKM. After removal of 3 bases from V and 5 bases from J, the junction contained 15 bases not matched to a gene. CDR3 nucleotide sequence: TGTGCCAGCAGTTTGGTGGTAGCGGGTATTTTGGGGGAGACCCAGTACTTC. Translated: CASSLVVAGILGETQYF.

The J gene is TRBJ2-5, the V gene TRBV29-1; 9 bases are a match to TRBD1. The CDR3 is 15 amino acids. Germline V gene sequence: CDR1 SQVTM, CDR2 ANQGSEA. Trimming at V came to 6 bases and at J to 2 bases, leaving 10 bases not matched to a gene. For the CDR3, the DNA is TGCAGCGTGGATAACAGGGGGCGGGGGCAAGAGACCCAGTACTTC. Its translation: CSVDNRGRGQETQYF.

The rearrangement uses TRBV7-9 and TRBJ1-2; D remains unclear. The CDR3 extends over 12 amino acids. V was pared by 5 bases and J by 4 bases, with 8 bases between. The V gene's germline CDR1 is SEHNR and CDR2 FQNEAQ (reference sequence). The CDR3 coding sequence is TGTGCCAGCAGCCCCTACGGCTATGGCTACACCTTC. The encoded protein is CASSPYGYGYTF.

The J gene is TRBJ2-5, the V gene TRBV14; 9 bases fit TRBD1. This CDR3 comprises 15 residues. Germline trimming cut 0 bases from V and 4 bases from J; bases unmatched to any gene: 3. Germline V gene data show CDR1 as SGHDN and CDR2 as FVKESK. This CDR3 reads CASSQDYRGRETQYF. CDR3 nucleotides: TGTGCCAGCAGCCAAGACTACAGGGGGCGAGAGACCCAGTACTTC. The full variable domain, completed using reference TRBV14 and TRBJ2-5, is EAGVTQFPSHSVIEKGQTVTLRCDPISGHDNLYWYRRVMGKEIKFLLHFVKESKQDESGMPNNRFLAERTGGTYSTLKVQPAELEDSGVYFCASSQDYRGRETQYFGPGTRLLVL.

The chain has TRBV11-3 and TRBJ2-5; no definite D call. Germline V CDR1 and CDR2: SGHNT, YENEEA. CDR3 length: 17 residues. V was cut by 1 base and J by 4 bases, with 19 bases left in between. The CDR3 loop is CASSLGRRPNGGETQYF. The CDR3 DNA sequence: TGTGCCAGCAGCTTAGGTAGGCGGCCTAATGGCGGAGAGACCCAGTACTTC.

The CDR3 sequence: CASTSTGSYGYTF. In DNA form, the CDR3 reads TGTGCCAGCACCTCGACGGGTAGCTATGGCTACACCTTC. The V gene is TRBV28, the J gene TRBJ1-2; D remains ambiguous. Per germline, CDR1 MDHEN and CDR2 SYDVKM. The V end lost 7 bases, the J end lost 4 bases, and 13 bases lay between the germline ends. The CDR3 extends over 13 amino acids.

This chain connects TRBV3-1 (or the pseudogene TRBV3-2) to TRBJ2-3, with 11 positions matching TRBD2. Losses at the gene ends were 1 base for V and 8 bases for J; bases not matched to a gene: 8. The CDR3 consists of 16 residues. The germline gives CDR1 LGHDT, CDR2 YNNKEL (reference sequence). The chain's CDR3 is CASSQGTSGGIGTQYF. As DNA, the CDR3 is TGTGCCAGCAGCCAAGGCACTAGCGGGGGCATTGGTACGCAGTATTTT.

The chain carries TRBV6-5 and TRBJ2-1; possible D gene TRBD2, 6 bases. This CDR3 contains 14 residues. Trimming cost V 0 bases and J 12 bases, with 15 bases left between them. CDR1 and CDR2 (germline): MNHEY, SVGAGI. CDR3 region: CASSYSGGRQTQFF. CDR3 DNA: TGTGCCAGCAGTTACTCGGGGGGTCGACAGACGCAGTTCTTC.

This rearrangement joins TRBV5-4 to TRBJ2-7; a possible D gene is TRBD2 (5 bases). The CDR3 has 13 amino acids. Germline V gene sequence: CDR1 SGHNT, CDR2 YYREEE (reference sequence). Trimming removed 1 base at V and 5 bases at J, with 10 bases between. The CDR3 nucleotides read TGTGCCAGCAGCTTGTTTGGGCGGGACGAGCAGTACTTC. Protein product: CASSLFGRDEQYF.

The chain uses TRBV3-1 (or the pseudogene TRBV3-2) and TRBJ1-2; D might be TRBD1 (5 bases). Germline CDR1 LGHDT, CDR2 YNNKEL (reference sequence). The V gene lost 4 bases and the J gene lost 4 bases, with 7 bases spanning the gap. CDR3 length: 12 residues. The CDR3 DNA follows: TGTGCCAGCAGCCGACAGAGCTATGGCTACACCTTC. This sequence encodes CASSRQSYGYTF.

This chain uses TRBV7-2 with TRBJ1-5; D is perhaps TRBD1 (6 bases). This CDR3 spans 14 amino acids. V was pared by 5 bases and J by 4 bases, with 12 bases between. Germline lookup yields CDR1 SGHTA and CDR2 FQGNSA. This chain's CDR3 is CASSPDSVNQPQHF. CDR3 sequence (DNA): TGTGCCAGCAGCCCGGACAGTGTAAATCAGCCCCAGCATTTT.

The J gene is TRBJ2-3, the V gene TRBV7-2; maybe TRBD2 (5 bases). The CDR3 loop spans 16 amino acids. V was trimmed by 1 base and J by 2 bases, leaving 13 bases between them. Germline lookup yields CDR1 SGHTA and CDR2 FQGNSA. CDR3 sequence reads: CASSLVLRETTDTQYF. CDR3 DNA sequence: TGTGCCAGCAGCTTAGTCTTGAGGGAAACCACAGATACGCAGTATTTT.

V usage is TRBV7-9 and J usage is TRBJ2-7; 7 nucleotides agree with TRBD1. V was pared by 5 bases and J by 0 bases, with 1 base of the junction left unmatched. This CDR3 comprises 13 residues. Per germline, CDR1 SEHNR and CDR2 FQNEAQ (reference sequence). The CDR3 DNA reads as TGTGCCAGCAGCCACAGGGGCTCCTACGAGCAGTACTTC. Its protein product is CASSHRGSYEQYF.

The rearrangement joins TRBV9 to TRBJ1-1, with 10 nucleotides matching TRBD1. V lost 0 bases, J lost 3 bases, and 2 bases stayed unmatched. In germline, CDR1 is SGDLS, CDR2 YYNGEE. The CDR3 is made up of 15 amino acids. CDR3 protein: CASSVGTGGYTEAFF. Here the CDR3 DNA reads TGTGCCAGCAGCGTAGGGACAGGGGGTTACACTGAAGCTTTCTTT.